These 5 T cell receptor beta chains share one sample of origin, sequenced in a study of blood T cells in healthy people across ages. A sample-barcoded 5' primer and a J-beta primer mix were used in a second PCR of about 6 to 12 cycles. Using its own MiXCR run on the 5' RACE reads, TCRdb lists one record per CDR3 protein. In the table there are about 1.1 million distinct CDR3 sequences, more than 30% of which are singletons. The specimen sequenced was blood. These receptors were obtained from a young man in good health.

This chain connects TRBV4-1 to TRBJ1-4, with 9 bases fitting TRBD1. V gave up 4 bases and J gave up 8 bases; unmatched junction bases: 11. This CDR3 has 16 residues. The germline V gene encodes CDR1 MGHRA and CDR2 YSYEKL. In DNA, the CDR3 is TGCGCCAGCAGCCCAACCAGCGGGACAGGGCGGGAAAAACTGTTTTTT. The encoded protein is CASSPTSGTGREKLFF.

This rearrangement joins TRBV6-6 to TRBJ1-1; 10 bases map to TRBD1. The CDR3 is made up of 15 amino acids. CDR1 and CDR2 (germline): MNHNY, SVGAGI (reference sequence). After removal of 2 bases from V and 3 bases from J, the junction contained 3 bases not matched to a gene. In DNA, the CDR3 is TGTGCCAGCAGTTACCCCGGGACAGGGGACACTGAAGCTTTCTTT. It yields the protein CASSYPGTGDTEAFF.

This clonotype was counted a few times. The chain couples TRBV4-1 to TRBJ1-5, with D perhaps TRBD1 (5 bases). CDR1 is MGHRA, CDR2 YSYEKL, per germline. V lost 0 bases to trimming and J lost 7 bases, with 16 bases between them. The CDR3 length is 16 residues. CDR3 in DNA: TGCGCCAGCAGCCAAGAAGGTGCCCAGGGATACCAGCCCCAGCATTTT. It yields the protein CASSQEGAQGYQPQHF.

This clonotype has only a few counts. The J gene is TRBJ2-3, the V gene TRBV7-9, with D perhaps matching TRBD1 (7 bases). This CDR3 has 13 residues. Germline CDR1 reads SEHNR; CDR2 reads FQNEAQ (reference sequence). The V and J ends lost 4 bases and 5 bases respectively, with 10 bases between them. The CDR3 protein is CASSSGGLDTQYF. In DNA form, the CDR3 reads TGTGCCAGCAGCTCAGGGGGGTTAGATACGCAGTATTTT.

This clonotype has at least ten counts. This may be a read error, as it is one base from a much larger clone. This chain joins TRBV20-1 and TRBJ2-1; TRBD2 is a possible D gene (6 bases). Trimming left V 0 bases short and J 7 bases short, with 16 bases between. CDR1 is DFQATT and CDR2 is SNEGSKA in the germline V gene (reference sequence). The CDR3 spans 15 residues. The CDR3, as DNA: TGCAGTGCTAGAGATGATCTGCGGGGTAAAAATGAGCAGTTCTTC. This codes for CSARDDLRGKNEQFF.